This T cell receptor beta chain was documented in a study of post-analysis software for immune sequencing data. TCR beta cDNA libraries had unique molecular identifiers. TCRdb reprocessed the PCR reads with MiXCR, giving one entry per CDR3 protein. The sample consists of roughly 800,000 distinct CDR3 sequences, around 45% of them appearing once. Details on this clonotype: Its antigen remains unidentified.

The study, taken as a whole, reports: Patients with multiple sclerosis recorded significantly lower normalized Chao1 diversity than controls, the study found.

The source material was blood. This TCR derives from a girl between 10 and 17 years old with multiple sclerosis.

The CDR3: CASSLAGIGDTQYF. The CDR3 region has the DNA TGTGCCAGCAGCTTAGCAGGGATTGGGGATACGCAGTATTTT. The chain couples TRBV7-2 to TRBJ2-3; D call uncertain. The CDR3 is 14 amino acids. Germline V CDR1 and CDR2: SGHTA, FQGNSA. Trimming took 0 bases from V and 6 from J, leaving 10 bases between them.